This T cell receptor beta chain was captured by sequencing in a study of shared clonotypes between healthy human individuals. General study points: Incompleteness in sorted-subset sequencing, despite large depth, was shown by rarefaction.

V was pared by 9 bases and J by 0 bases, with 11 bases between. The CDR3 consists of 13 residues. CDR1 and CDR2 (germline): SNHLY, FYNNEI. The table came from immunoSEQ multiplex PCR; TCRdb's copy has only in-frame clones and leaves some out. The repertoire consists of about 700,000 clones, with 74% occurring once and the leading ten covering about 1.8%. CD4+ cells underwent separation, giving CD45RA+ naive and CD45RA-negative memory subsets. Worth noting for this clone: Its antigen is currently unknown.

The chain links TRBV2 to TRBJ1-1; D is ambiguous. The sequence was obtained from a woman aged 25-40 years in good health. The sample comprised memory CD4+ T cells sorted from blood. Noted subset: CD45RA-negative fraction. The DNA of the CDR3 is TGTGCCAGTACGTCTACAGTGAACACTGAAGCTTTCTTT. Its translation is CASTSTVNTEAFF.